The clone carrying this T cell receptor (beta chain) was observed a single time. This sample is drawn from a study of circulating and synovial CD4+ cells in juvenile arthritis. Profiled with immunoSEQ multiplex PCR; TCRdb holds only in-frame clones, not every one. The sample has fewer than 35,000 clones, just under 95% seen once. This CDR3 contains 13 residues. Trimming removed 3 bases from V and 8 bases from J, with 13 bases in between. Germline V gives CDR1 KGHSH, CDR2 LQKENI. This chain connects TRBV18 to TRBJ1-2; D not certain. This clonotype was obtained from a human donor with juvenile idiopathic arthritis. The sample consisted of CD4+ T cells from blood. In DNA, the CDR3 is TGTGCCAGCTCACCCTCCGACACTCGAGGCTACACCTTC. Encoded protein: CASSPSDTRGYTF.